This T cell receptor beta chain is drawn from a study of T cell responses to AZD1222 COVID-19 vaccine. Study outcomes and limitations: Spike-spanning, vaccine-associated CD4 TCRs were dominant at 160-218 and 743-854. Females made up more of the donors, who were largely white British, and clonal diversity may have come out too low. Baseline seropositivity occurred in only a handful of AZD1222 recipients.

The CDR3 loop spans 14 amino acids. The V gene lost 3 bases and the J gene lost 7 bases, with 15 bases spanning the gap. Germline V gene data show CDR1 as KGHSH and CDR2 as LQKENI. This clone was seen a single time. What it recognizes is unknown. Libraries were prepared by immunoSEQ multiplex PCR; TCRdb keeps only in-frame clonotypes and omits some of them. The table has some 190,000 clones, more than 80% seen once. The rearrangement links TRBV18 to TRBJ1-1, with D hard to call. The TCR sequence derives from an adult in good health. Sequences were derived from peripheral blood, sampled on day 0 of AZD1222 vaccination. CDR3 bases: TGTGCCAGCTCACCGACAAACAAGGATAATGAAGCTTTCTTT. This codes for CASSPTNKDNEAFF.